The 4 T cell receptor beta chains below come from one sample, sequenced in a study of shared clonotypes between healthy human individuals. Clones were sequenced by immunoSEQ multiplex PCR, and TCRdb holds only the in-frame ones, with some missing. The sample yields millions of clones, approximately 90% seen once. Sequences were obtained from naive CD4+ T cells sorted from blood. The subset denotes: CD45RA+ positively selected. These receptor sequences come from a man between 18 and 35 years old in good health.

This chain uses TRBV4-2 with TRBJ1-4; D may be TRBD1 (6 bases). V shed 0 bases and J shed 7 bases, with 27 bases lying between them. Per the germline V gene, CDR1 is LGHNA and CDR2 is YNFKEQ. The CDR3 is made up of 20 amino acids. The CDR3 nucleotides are TGTGCCAGCAGCCAAGAGGGCGCCCGGCCTCGACGGAGGGGGGGTGAAAAACTGTTTTTT. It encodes CASSQEGARPRRRGGEKLFF.

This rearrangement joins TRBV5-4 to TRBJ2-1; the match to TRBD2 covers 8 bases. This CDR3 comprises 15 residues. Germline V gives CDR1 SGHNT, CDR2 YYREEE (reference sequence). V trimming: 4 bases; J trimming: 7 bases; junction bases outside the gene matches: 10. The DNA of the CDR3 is TGTGCCAGCAGCCCAGGAGCGGGAGAGAGGAATGAGCAGTTCTTC. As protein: CASSPGAGERNEQFF.

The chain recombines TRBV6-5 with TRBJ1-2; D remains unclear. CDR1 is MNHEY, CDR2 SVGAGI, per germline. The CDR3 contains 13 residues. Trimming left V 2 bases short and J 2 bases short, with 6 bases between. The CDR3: CASSYGRNYGYTF. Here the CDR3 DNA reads TGTGCCAGCAGTTACGGACGGAACTATGGCTACACCTTC.

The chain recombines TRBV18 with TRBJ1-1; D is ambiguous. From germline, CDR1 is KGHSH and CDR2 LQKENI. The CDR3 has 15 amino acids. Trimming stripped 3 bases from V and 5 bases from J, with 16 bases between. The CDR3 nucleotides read TGTGCCAGCTCACCCCTAAAAGGAGGAACAACTGAAGCTTTCTTT. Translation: CASSPLKGGTTEAFF.